This T cell receptor beta chain was found in a study of vaccination effects on CD4 cells after COVID-19 (dated by TCRdb to 2022 to 2024). For the study in its entirety: Two doses of either the BNT162b2 or the mRNA-1273 mRNA SARS-CoV-2 vaccine were administered to participants. The Oncomine TCR Beta short-read assay on an Illumina iSeq 100 was used to sequence cultures from other donors in the study. A total of 10 COVID-19 convalescent patients and several SARS-CoV-2-naive healthy vaccine recipients were included in the full study. SARS-CoV-2 spike-specific CD4+ TCR repertoires were compared before and after mRNA vaccination in COVID-19 convalescent patients and in infection-naive vaccine recipients.

In the ViraFEST assay, PBMC were stimulated with viral peptide pools, and antigen-specific CD4+ T cell clonotypes were then identified by expansion using TCR sequencing. After roughly 11 days of culture, CD4+ T cells were isolated with the EasySep CD4+ T cell isolation kit. The absence of prior SARS-CoV-2 infection in healthy vaccine recipients was confirmed by negative nucleocapsid antibodies before and after vaccination. Some 2 million PBMC per well were cultured with 9 to 10 ug/ml peptides in IMDM containing 5% human AB serum, about 9 IU/ml IL-2 and gentamicin. On days 3 and 7, half of the culture medium was replaced with fresh IL-2-containing medium. Unless noted otherwise, every peptide stimulation condition was cultured in triplicate wells. PBMC were separated from whole blood using Ficoll-Paque Plus gradient centrifugation and were then either cryopreserved at -140C or used fresh. The overlapping peptide pools covered the spike proteins of SARS-CoV-2 as well as those of the common cold coronaviruses HCoV-NL63, HCoV-OC43 and HCoV-229E. The QIAamp micro DNA kit was used to extract genomic DNA from the cultured CD4+ T cells.

General conclusions and limits of the study: Both infection-induced and vaccine-induced clones contracted markedly at late post-vaccination timepoints, which is consistent with waning T cell responses. Only a small number of convalescent patients were included, and no early post-infection timepoints were available, which limited the study. Among healthy vaccine recipients, nearly all vaccine-induced clones were SARS-CoV-2 mono-reactive, and just 1 of 255 was cross-reactive with common cold coronaviruses.

Trimming costs V 1 base and J 4 bases, and their ends lie 10 bases apart. The germline V gene provides CDR1 MGHDK and CDR2 SYGVNS. From cysteine to phenylalanine, the CDR3 is 14 amino acids long. Only the CDR3 portion is preserved as DNA: 42 bases, with reading frame beginning at the first base. The library was produced with the immunoSEQ multiplex PCR assay. DNA from the cultured and isolated CD4+ T cells underwent TCR beta CDR3 sequencing. The source study handled its data this way. Non-productive TCR sequences were removed, reads were trimmed to the CDR3 region, and CDR3s of at least 7 amino acids were retained. Antigen-specific clonotypes were identified using the MANAFEST web app by comparison of expansion in peptide wells against reference cultures. Positive clones required FDR<0.05 expansion versus reference and all other wells, odds ratio above 5, and frequency above 0.1% in two replicate wells. Clonotypes significantly expanded in SARS-CoV-2 spike wells and in at least one common cold coronavirus spike condition were defined as cross-reactive. CDR3 similarity was assessed by Levenshtein distance using the stringdist R package, and unrooted trees were constructed with ape in R 3.6.1. TCRdb obtained this table from immuneACCESS and retained in-frame rearrangements with V and J assigned. These tables miss some clones; where compared with another copy, unresolved V genes account for less than half of the shortfall, and the remainder is unexplained. V, J and clone size derive from that table, while D and trimming were established from the DNA sequence. The sample profile shows some 22,000 clones; over 60% of them were found once. Together, the top ten hold about 27% of the sample.

Note on this clone: There is no known antigen for this receptor. Within one base of it there is no much larger clone, and no base qualities were kept.

Recombination joined TRBV25-1 with TRBJ1-1, with no confident D gene call. The sequence was obtained from a human donor who received a COVID-19 vaccine. This sample comprised CD4+ T cells from PBMCs cultured with HCoV-NL63 spike peptides, obtained before COVID-19 vaccination. The sample's cell subset or site label, in plain terms: HCoV-NL63 spike overlapping peptide pool stimulation. The CDR3 corresponds to CASSEFKEGTEAFF. The base sequence is TGTGCCAGCAGTGAATTTAAGGAGGGCACTGAAGCTTTCTTT.